The rows below give T cell receptor beta chains drawn from one sample of a study of T cells in localized non-small cell lung cancer. Assay used: immunoSEQ multiplex PCR; TCRdb lists only in-frame clones, some missing. The repertoire consists of under 95,000 clones, with 80% occurring once and the leading ten covering approximately 9.7%. Sequencing was performed on peripheral blood, taken before any cancer treatment. These receptors were collected from a female donor older than 55 with stage I lung adenocarcinoma. Both conserved end residues are part of each CDR3.

V | length | CDR3
TRBV28 | 17 | CASSLGPPGRLQETQYF
TRBV5-1 | 14 | CASSSLTGQETQYF
TRBV7-2 | 14 | CASSLYQGLYEQYF
TRBV5-8 | 14 | CASSLGQKRNEQYF
TRBV12-5 | 14 | CASGGGWINEKLFF
TRBV5-3 | 14 | CASSFRSWGPEAFF
TRBV6-6 | 15 | CASRSHVGGSEKLFF
TRBV5-1 | 13 | CASRQSNNQPQHF
TRBV2 | 14 | CASSDGGYNQPQHF
TRBV11-1 | 14 | CASTRFDSPGEQYF
TRBV28 | 16 | CASRVTGTPSGNTIYF
TRBV5-1 | 17 | CASSHRDYWNSNYGYTF
TRBV5-1 | 15 | CASSSWGGVQETQYF
TRBV7-2 | 16 | CASSLVPGFADYGYTF
TRBV11-1 | 14 | CASSPTSGITEQFF
TRBV6-5 | 15 | CASKNSGTANEKLFF
TRBV25-1 | 16 | CASSDSGKHRNNEQFF
TRBV6-6 | 14 | CASRWDRIRTEAFF
TRBV19 | 14 | CASSIGGWDQPQHF
TRBV9 | 15 | CASSVGTSVAGELFF
TRBV2 | 17 | CASSDGTTGRYADTQYF
TRBV5-1 | 15 | CASSVTGAPGNTIYF
TRBV7-3 | 15 | CASSDIGGSTDTQYF
TRBV2 | 18 | CASSENLESPGGSQPQHF
TRBV19 | 16 | CASSVDSGAIYNEQFF
TRBV7-6 | 16 | CASSISGDPSTDTQYF
TRBV29-1 | 15 | CSASGRGSGQETQYF
TRBV29-1 | 13 | CSGTASSGNTIYF
TRBV19 | 16 | CASSTRDSRSYNEQFF
TRBV21-1 | 13 | CRGLAEITDTQYF
TRBV7-9 | 13 | CASTPGANYGYTF
TRBV27 | 14 | CASSLATGFGGYTF
TRBV5-1 | 13 | CASRASTGGGYTF
TRBV25-1 | 16 | CASSEYRTGGNYGYTF
TRBV6-5 | 14 | CASSPQGGLYEQYF
TRBV5-6 | 14 | CASSLQGAYQPQHF
TRBV4-2 | 15 | CASSRHGTFSYEQYF
TRBV27 | 14 | CASSKTGGAWEQYF
TRBV6-5 | 16 | CASSYDIVLSGNTIYF
TRBV4-2 | 15 | CASRSTGSGDTEAFF
TRBV7-2 | 14 | CASSLTAGPVEQYF
TRBV29-1 | 15 | CSVGSAGGSYNEQFF
TRBV2 | 16 | CASSEADRGGTDTQYF
TRBV15 | 13 | CATSRNRDYEQYF
TRBV11-2 | 13 | CASSSQPLFDYTF
TRBV7-8 | 16 | CASSSTGIARNTEAFF
TRBV5-4 | 14 | CASSKLAGAGEQYF
TRBV6-5 | 11 | CASRNTWSYTF
TRBV2 | 13 | CASIRQASYEQYF
TRBV4-3 | 17 | CASSQEGGDFSYNEQFF
TRBV27 | 15 | CASSRGREALEKLFF
TRBV5-4 | 15 | CASSSPGQGSHEQYF